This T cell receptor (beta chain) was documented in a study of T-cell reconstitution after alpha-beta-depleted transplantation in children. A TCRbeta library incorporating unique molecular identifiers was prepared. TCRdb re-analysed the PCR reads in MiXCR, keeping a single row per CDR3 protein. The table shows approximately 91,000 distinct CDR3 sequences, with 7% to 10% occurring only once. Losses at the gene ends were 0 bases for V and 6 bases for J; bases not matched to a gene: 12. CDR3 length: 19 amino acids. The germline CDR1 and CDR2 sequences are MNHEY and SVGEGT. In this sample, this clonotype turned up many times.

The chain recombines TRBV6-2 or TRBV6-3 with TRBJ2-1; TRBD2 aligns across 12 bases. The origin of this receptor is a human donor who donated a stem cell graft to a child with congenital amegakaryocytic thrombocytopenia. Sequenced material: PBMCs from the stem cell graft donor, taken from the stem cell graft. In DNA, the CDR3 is TGTGCCAGCAGTTACTCTCCGACTAGCGGGGGCCCCTTCGGCAATGAGCAGTTCTTC. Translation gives CASSYSPTSGGPFGNEQFF.